Listed below are T cell receptor beta chains from one sample, sequenced in a study of T-cell memory formation after mild COVID-19. TCRdb redid the calling of the 5' RACE reads with MiXCR, one entry per CDR3 protein. The data show 85,000 to 120,000 distinct CDR3 sequences, around 12% seen once. The specimen was PBMCs or a T cell subset sorted from them (not recorded which). The receptors shown here come from an adult woman who had mild COVID-19 (a few samples of this study predate the infection). Cell type and time point are not known. The CDR3 runs from the conserved cysteine through the conserved F or W. A D gene is named only where the DNA matches it firmly. Rows may omit the clone size; those that give it use once, few, many or a size class.

v_gene	d_gene	abundance	j_gene	CDR3nt	CDR3aa
TRBV5-1	NA	few	TRBJ2-3	TGCGCCAGCAGCAGGGGGGACAGCACAGATACGCAGTATTTT	CASSRGDSTDTQYF
TRBV12-3/TRBV12-4	NA	NA	TRBJ2-2	TGTGCCAGCAGATTTAGTACCGGGGAGCTGTTTTTT	CASRFSTGELFF
TRBV4-3	NA	few	TRBJ2-5	TGCGCCAGCAGCCAAGATCAGGGGAACCAAGAGACCCAGTACTTC	CASSQDQGNQETQYF
TRBV10-3	NA	many	TRBJ2-7	TGTGCCATTGGATCCTACGAGCAGTACTTC	CAIGSYEQYF
TRBV5-6	NA	NA	TRBJ1-2	TGTGCCAGCAGCTTGGGAGGTACCAGCTATGGCTACACCTTC	CASSLGGTSYGYTF
TRBV5-1	NA	NA	TRBJ1-1	TGCGCCAGTCATTCTATGAACACTGAAGCTTTCTTT	CASHSMNTEAFF
TRBV7-9	NA	few	TRBJ2-7	TGTGCCAGCAGCTTAGGGGTCCGGGAATTGGGTCCGGACGAGCAGTACTTC	CASSLGVRELGPDEQYF
TRBV3-1	TRBD1	NA	TRBJ2-7	TGTGCCAGCAGCCAAGATTCGGGACAGGGAGCCGAGCAGTACTTC	CASSQDSGQGAEQYF
TRBV24-1	NA	few	TRBJ1-1	TGTGCCACCAGTGAGCGGTGGGACACTGAAGCTTTCTTT	CATSERWDTEAFF
TRBV7-9	TRBD2	NA	TRBJ2-7	TGTGCCAGCAGCTTTGGGGGGGTCCAGTCCTACGAGCAGTACTTC	CASSFGGVQSYEQYF
TRBV7-3	NA	many	TRBJ2-1	TGTGCCAGCAGCTTAATAGGTCCCGCAAATGAGCAGTTCTTC	CASSLIGPANEQFF
TRBV4-3	TRBD1	NA	TRBJ1-1	TGCGCCAGCAGCCAACGGGACAGGGGTAACACTGAAGCTTTCTTT	CASSQRDRGNTEAFF
TRBV7-9	NA	NA	TRBJ2-1	TGTGCCAGCAGCTCAGAAATAAACAATGAGCAGTTCTTC	CASSSEINNEQFF
TRBV4-1	NA	NA	TRBJ2-7	TGCGCCAGCAGCCACCAAAGTTTAGGGGTCGACGAGCAGTACTTC	CASSHQSLGVDEQYF
TRBV12-3/TRBV12-4	NA	few	TRBJ2-7	TGTGCCAGCAGCCCACTTGTGGAGCAGTACTTC	CASSPLVEQYF
TRBV2	NA	NA	TRBJ2-2	TGTGCCAGCAGTGACCCGACTAAACCGAACACCGGGGAGCTGTTTTTT	CASSDPTKPNTGELFF
TRBV7-8	TRBD1	few	TRBJ2-1	TGTGCCAGCAGCTTAGGTTTGGGACAGGATAATGAGCAGTTCTTC	CASSLGLGQDNEQFF
TRBV20-1	TRBD2	NA	TRBJ2-1	TGCAGTGCTAGAGATGTTCGACTAGCGGGGGACTCCTACAATGAGCAGTTCTTC	CSARDVRLAGDSYNEQFF
TRBV29-1	NA	NA	TRBJ2-1	TGCAGCGTTGGGGTCCTTAACAATGAGCAGTTCTTC	CSVGVLNNEQFF
TRBV15	NA	NA	TRBJ2-1	TGTGCCACCGCCAGCTCCTACAATGAGCAGTTCTTC	CATASSYNEQFF
TRBV12-3/TRBV12-4	TRBD2	NA	TRBJ2-3	TGTGCCAGCAGCGTCGTGCCTAGCGGGTCACGAGATACGCAGTATTTT	CASSVVPSGSRDTQYF
TRBV20-1	TRBD2	NA	TRBJ2-1	TGCAGTGCCCTCTTGCGCGGGAGGCACAATGAGCAGTTCTTC	CSALLRGRHNEQFF
TRBV7-9	NA	few	TRBJ1-1	TGTGCCAGCAGAAACAGGGAGGAAGCTTTCTTT	CASRNREEAFF
TRBV6-7	NA	few	TRBJ1-5	TGTGCCAGCAGTTACCCCCGCCGCAATCAGCCCCAGCATTTT	CASSYPRRNQPQHF
TRBV6-1	NA	large	TRBJ2-7	TGTGCCAGCAGTGAAGCTCCCCCGCCTCTCGGTTACGAGCAGTACTTC	CASSEAPPPLGYEQYF
TRBV9	TRBD2	few	TRBJ2-3	TGTGCCAGCAGCGTAGAATGGCGGGGGGGCAGCACAGATACGCAGTATTTT	CASSVEWRGGSTDTQYF
TRBV13	NA	NA	TRBJ2-3	TGTGCCAGCAGCGCCGACAGCCACCCCACAGATACGCAGTATTTT	CASSADSHPTDTQYF
TRBV5-1	NA	NA	TRBJ2-3	TGCGCCAGCAGCTCCCTGAGCAGGGTGGGCACAGATACGCAGTATTTT	CASSSLSRVGTDTQYF
TRBV5-1	NA	NA	TRBJ2-2	TGCGCCAGCAGCTTGGAGGATTTCACCGGGGAGCTGTTTTTT	CASSLEDFTGELFF
TRBV19	NA	few	TRBJ2-3	TGTGCCAGTAGTATTCAGGGGCAGGCAGATACGCAGTATTTT	CASSIQGQADTQYF
TRBV12-3/TRBV12-4	TRBD1	NA	TRBJ2-7	TGTGCCAGCAGTTTAGCGAGAGGCCGTGGGACAGGGACCTACGAGCAGTACTTC	CASSLARGRGTGTYEQYF
TRBV6-4	TRBD2	NA	TRBJ2-3	TGTGCCAGCAGTGAGGGAGGGTATAATAAGGAGCAGTATTTT	CASSEGGYNKEQYF
TRBV30	TRBD1	NA	TRBJ2-7	TGTGCCTGGAAAGGGACAGGTAGTGAGCAGTACTTC	CAWKGTGSEQYF
TRBV5-6	NA	NA	TRBJ2-1	TGTGCCAGCAGCTTCGGACGGAGCTCCTACAATGAGCAGTTCTTC	CASSFGRSSYNEQFF
TRBV6-5	TRBD2	NA	TRBJ2-1	TGTGCCAGCAGTTACAAGCTAGCGGAGCGGAATGAGCAGTTCTTC	CASSYKLAERNEQFF
TRBV12-3/TRBV12-4	NA	NA	TRBJ1-5	TGTGCCAGCACCTTGGAGGGAAATAGCAATCAGCCCCAGCATTTT	CASTLEGNSNQPQHF
TRBV20-1	NA	few	TRBJ2-1	TGCAGTGCTAGAGGGTCTACCTCATATAACTACAATGAGCAGTTCTTC	CSARGSTSYNYNEQFF
TRBV29-1	TRBD2	few	TRBJ2-7	TGCAGCGTTGCGACTAGCGCCAACCCCTACGAGCAGTACTTC	CSVATSANPYEQYF
TRBV10-3	NA	few	TRBJ2-7	TGTGCCATCAGTGTATACAGGGAGCTGGCCTACGAGCAGTACTTC	CAISVYRELAYEQYF
TRBV7-6	TRBD2	NA	TRBJ2-5	TGTGCCAGCAGCACTAGCGGGGGACAAGAGACCCAGTACTTC	CASSTSGGQETQYF
TRBV19	TRBD1	NA	TRBJ2-1	TGTGCCAGTAGTACGCGTCGGGACAGCAGTGAGCAGTTCTTC	CASSTRRDSSEQFF
TRBV15	NA	few	TRBJ2-7	TGTGCCACCAGCAGAGACGACACCGCGGCCTACGAGCAGTACTTC	CATSRDDTAAYEQYF
TRBV4-1	NA	NA	TRBJ2-7	TGCGCCAGCAGCCCTAGCAACTACGAGCAGTACTTC	CASSPSNYEQYF
TRBV14	NA	NA	TRBJ2-7	TGTGCCAGCAGCCTTCCCGGGGACTACGAGCAGTACTTC	CASSLPGDYEQYF
TRBV9	TRBD1	NA	TRBJ2-7	TGTGCCAGCAGCCCCCCCCCCGGGACAGGGGACTACGAGCAGTACTTC	CASSPPPGTGDYEQYF
TRBV5-1	NA	NA	TRBJ2-1	TGCGCCAGCAGCTTGGCCTCGAGGTTATCCTACAATGAGCAGTTCTTC	CASSLASRLSYNEQFF
TRBV7-3	TRBD1	few	TRBJ2-1	TGTGCCAGCAGCCGCCTCAGGGGGCGGGACAATGAGCAGTTCTTC	CASSRLRGRDNEQFF
TRBV12-3/TRBV12-4	NA	many	TRBJ2-3	TGTGCCAGCGTTGGGCACCCCAGCACAGATACGCAGTATTTT	CASVGHPSTDTQYF
TRBV7-2	NA	many	TRBJ2-7	TGTGCCAGCAGCTTAGCCCGGGGGCCCGAGCAGTACTTC	CASSLARGPEQYF
TRBV30	NA	NA	TRBJ1-1	TGTGCCTGGAGTGGGCCAGTTAACACTGAAGCTTTCTTT	CAWSGPVNTEAFF
TRBV12-3/TRBV12-4	NA	many	TRBJ2-3	TGTGCCAGCACCGAGGGCCCAGATACGCAGTATTTT	CASTEGPDTQYF
TRBV14	NA	NA	TRBJ2-1	TGTGCCAGCAGCCAAGATTGGCAGGTCCATGAGCAGTTCTTC	CASSQDWQVHEQFF
TRBV25-1	NA	NA	TRBJ2-6	TGTGCCAGCGGGGGGTTCTCTGGGGCCAACGTCCTGACTTTC	CASGGFSGANVLTF
TRBV12-3/TRBV12-4	TRBD1	many	TRBJ2-7	TGTGCCAGCAGCGCGAGGAAGAGACAGGGGGACTACGAGCAGTACTTC	CASSARKRQGDYEQYF
TRBV5-1	NA	NA	TRBJ2-7	TGCGCCAGCAGCTTGGGATGGGGGGCCTACGAGCAGTACTTC	CASSLGWGAYEQYF